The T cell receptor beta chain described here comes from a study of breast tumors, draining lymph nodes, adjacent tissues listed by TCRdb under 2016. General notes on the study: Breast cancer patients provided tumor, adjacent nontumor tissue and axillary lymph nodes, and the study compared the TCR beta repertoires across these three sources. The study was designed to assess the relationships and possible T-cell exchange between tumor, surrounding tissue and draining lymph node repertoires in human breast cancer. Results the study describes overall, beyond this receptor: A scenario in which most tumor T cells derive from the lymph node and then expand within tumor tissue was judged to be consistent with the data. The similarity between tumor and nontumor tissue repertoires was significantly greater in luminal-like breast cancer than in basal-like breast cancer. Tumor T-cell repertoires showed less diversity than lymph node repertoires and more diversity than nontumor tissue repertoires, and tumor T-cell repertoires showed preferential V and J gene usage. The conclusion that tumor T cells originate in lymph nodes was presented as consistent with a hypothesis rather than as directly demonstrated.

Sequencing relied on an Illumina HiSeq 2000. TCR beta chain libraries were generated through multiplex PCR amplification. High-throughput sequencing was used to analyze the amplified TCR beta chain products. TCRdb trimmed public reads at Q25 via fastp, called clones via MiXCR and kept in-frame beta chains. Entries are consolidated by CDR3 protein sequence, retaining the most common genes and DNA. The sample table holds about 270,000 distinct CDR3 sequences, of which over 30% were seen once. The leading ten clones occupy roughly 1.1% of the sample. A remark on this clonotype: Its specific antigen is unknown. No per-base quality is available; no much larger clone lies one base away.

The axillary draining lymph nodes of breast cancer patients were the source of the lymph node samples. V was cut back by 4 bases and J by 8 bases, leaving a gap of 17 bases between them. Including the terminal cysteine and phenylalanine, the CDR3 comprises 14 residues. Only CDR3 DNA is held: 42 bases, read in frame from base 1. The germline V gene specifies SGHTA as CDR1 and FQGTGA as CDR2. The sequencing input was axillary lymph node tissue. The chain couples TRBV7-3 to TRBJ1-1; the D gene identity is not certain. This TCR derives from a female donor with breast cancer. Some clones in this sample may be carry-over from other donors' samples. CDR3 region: CASSSDPTGTEAFF. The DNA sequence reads TGTGCCAGCAGCTCCGACCCCACCGGAACCGAAGCTTTCTTT.